A selection of T cell receptor beta chains follows, all from one sample in a study of cytomegalovirus exposure and HLA in healthy donors. Produced via immunoSEQ multiplex PCR; TCRdb's table is partial and in-frame only. The repertoire consists of a few hundred thousand clones, with roughly 75% occurring once and the leading ten covering roughly 1.9%. The sample taken for sequencing was PBMCs. The receptors originated from a woman in her twenties or thirties in good health and CMV-seronegative. Each CDR3 is given with its conserved first and last residue. Each record gives: CDR3 DNA, CDR3 protein, clone size, J gene, D gene, CDR3 length, V gene. The D gene is left open where the match is weak. Only part of the rows carry a size: once, few, many, or a class if the clone is expanded.

DNA: TGTGCCAGCAGCTCCGAGGGGTGGGGGGGGCCCGACGAGCAGTACTTC
CDR3: CASSSEGWGGPDEQYF
size: .
J: TRBJ2-7
D: .
length: 16
V: TRBV11-2

DNA: TGTGCCAGCAGTGAGGCGTCAACTAATGAAAAACTGTTTTTT
CDR3: CASSEASTNEKLFF
size: .
J: TRBJ1-4
D: .
length: 14
V: TRBV6-5

DNA: TGTGCCAGCAGCCTGGACAGCCCACAGCCCCAGCATTTT
CDR3: CASSLDSPQPQHF
size: .
J: TRBJ1-5
D: .
length: 13
V: TRBV2

DNA: TGCGCCAGCAGCCAAGATAGGGGGACAAGACGCTCTGGAAACACCATATATTTT
CDR3: CASSQDRGTRRSGNTIYF
size: few
J: TRBJ1-3
D: .
length: 18
V: TRBV4-1

DNA: TGTGCCAGCTCACCCGGGGAAGGTGAAGCTTTCTTT
CDR3: CASSPGEGEAFF
size: few
J: TRBJ1-1
D: .
length: 12
V: TRBV18

DNA: TGTGCCAGCAGCGTAGTAGCGGGGGCGGGCACCGGGGAGCTGTTTTTT
CDR3: CASSVVAGAGTGELFF
size: once
J: TRBJ2-2
D: TRBD2
length: 16
V: TRBV9

DNA: TGTGCCAGCAGCATTTCTTCAGGGGCGACTCAGGTCGGGGAGCTGTTTTTT
CDR3: CASSISSGATQVGELFF
size: .
J: TRBJ2-2
D: .
length: 17
V: TRBV5-6

DNA: TGCGCCAGCAGCTTGGGGGCACTTAAGAACACTGAAGCTTTCTTT
CDR3: CASSLGALKNTEAFF
size: .
J: TRBJ1-1
D: .
length: 15
V: TRBV5-1

DNA: TGTGCCAGCAGCCCCGGGACTAGCTTTAACAATGAGCAGTTCTTC
CDR3: CASSPGTSFNNEQFF
size: .
J: TRBJ2-1
D: TRBD2
length: 15
V: TRBV6-1

DNA: TGTGCCAGCAGCTCAGCGGGGGCGGGAGAAAGTGACACCTTC
CDR3: CASSSAGAGESDTF
size: .
J: TRBJ1-2
D: .
length: 14
V: TRBV7-9

DNA: TGTGCCAGCAGCCAAGGGGCGGGCAACAACAATGAGCAGTTCTTC
CDR3: CASSQGAGNNNEQFF
size: .
J: TRBJ2-1
D: .
length: 15
V: TRBV4-2

DNA: TGTGCCAGCGGGACTTCACCCTCCTACGAGCAGTACTTC
CDR3: CASGTSPSYEQYF
size: few
J: TRBJ2-7
D: .
length: 13
V: TRBV6-5

DNA: TGTGCCAGCAGCTTAGCTGGCGGGGCCTACGAGCAGTACTTC
CDR3: CASSLAGGAYEQYF
size: .
J: TRBJ2-7
D: .
length: 14
V: TRBV7-2

DNA: TGTGCCAGTAGTATGGGAGGAGGGGAAGAGACCCAGTACTTC
CDR3: CASSMGGGEETQYF
size: .
J: TRBJ2-5
D: .
length: 14
V: TRBV19

DNA: TGTGCCAGCAGCCAAGGGACAATGACAGGGCGTTACACCTTC
CDR3: CASSQGTMTGRYTF
size: .
J: TRBJ1-2
D: TRBD1
length: 14
V: TRBV14

DNA: TGTGCCAGCAGACTCTCGGAGAGACGGAATTCACCCCTCCACTTT
CDR3: CASRLSERRNSPLHF
size: .
J: TRBJ1-6
D: .
length: 15
V: TRBV6-1

DNA: TGTGCCAGCAGTTACTCGCAGCGGAACTATGGCTACACCTTC
CDR3: CASSYSQRNYGYTF
size: few
J: TRBJ1-2
D: .
length: 14
V: TRBV6-6

DNA: TGTGCCAGCAGCCCGGACGGACTAGCGGGAGTAACAGATACGCAGTATTTT
CDR3: CASSPDGLAGVTDTQYF
size: .
J: TRBJ2-3
D: TRBD2
length: 17
V: TRBV7-8

DNA: TGTGCCAGCAGCCCCCTCCGGGTATCAAACACTGAAGCTTTCTTT
CDR3: CASSPLRVSNTEAFF
size: .
J: TRBJ1-1
D: .
length: 15
V: TRBV11-3

DNA: TGTGCCATCAGTGAGATCGCCGGGGAGCTGTTTTTT
CDR3: CAISEIAGELFF
size: few
J: TRBJ2-2
D: .
length: 12
V: TRBV10-3

DNA: TGTGCCATCAGCCGTGTAGACGGGAGAGGAGGAATCTCAGATACGCAGTATTTT
CDR3: CAISRVDGRGGISDTQYF
size: .
J: TRBJ2-3
D: .
length: 18
V: TRBV7-9

DNA: TGTGCCAGCTCTCGTAGCGGAGGGGCGCAAGAGACCCAGTACTTC
CDR3: CASSRSGGAQETQYF
size: .
J: TRBJ2-5
D: .
length: 15
V: TRBV18

DNA: TGTGCCAGCAGCCCCGAGAGAAACATTCAGTACTTC
CDR3: CASSPERNIQYF
size: .
J: TRBJ2-4
D: .
length: 12
V: TRBV7-9

DNA: TGTGCCAGCAGAAACCAGGCTAACTATGGCTACACCTTC
CDR3: CASRNQANYGYTF
size: .
J: TRBJ1-2
D: .
length: 13
V: TRBV6-6

DNA: TGTGCCAGCAGTGAAGTTGGGGGGGGAAACACCGGGGAGCTGTTTTTT
CDR3: CASSEVGGGNTGELFF
size: .
J: TRBJ2-2
D: TRBD2
length: 16
V: TRBV2